The clone carrying this T cell receptor (beta chain) was counted at least ten times. Its specificity is unknown. Sample time point: longitudinal time-point 1 (baseline). Volunteers at a blood bank in Maryland, USA, were the healthy controls. Unsorted libraries were generated from 2 million PBMCs. These cells had been stored in RNAlater at -80 C. With 10-nucleotide random UMIs, 5'RACE was used to make the cDNA. From the 5' RACE reads, TCRdb called clonotypes with MiXCR, one entry per CDR3 protein. The data contain approximately 70,000 distinct CDR3 sequences, 10% of them singletons. Germline-derived CDR1 and CDR2 are MNHNY and SVGAGI (reference sequence). This CDR3 has 15 amino acids. V trimming: 6 bases; J trimming: 2 bases; junction bases outside the gene matches: 7. The data were taken from a study of neurological immune-mediated disorders. Broader study findings: The expanded clones of different subjects shared no CDR3 amino acid sequences (suggesting private repertoires in all groups).

Sequenced: PBMCs. The TCR sequence derives from a man aged 25 to 45 in good health. The chain joins TRBV6-6 to TRBJ2-1; 7 bases map to TRBD1. This CDR3 reads CASSPPGTAYNEQFF. The CDR3 bases are TGTGCCAGCAGCCCCCCCGGGACAGCCTACAATGAGCAGTTCTTC.